The rows below give T cell receptor beta chains drawn from one sample of a study of T cell repertoires in cytomegalovirus infection. Each CDR3 protein is one row after TCRdb ran MiXCR on the reads. The data show roughly 860,000 distinct CDR3 sequences, about 31% seen once. These receptors' targets are unknown. The sample in question was cultured CD8+ T cells from PBMCs, obtained from culture after CMV antigen stimulation. The receptors originated from a human donor in good health (CMV status not recorded). Some clones in this sample may be carry-over from other donors' samples. The conserved cysteine and the conserved F or W are not part of the CDR3 here.

j_call	v_call	cdr3_aa
TRBJ2-2	TRBV27	ASETNTGEQF
TRBJ1-1	TRBV6-2/TRBV6-3	ASSYSAGRSTEAF
TRBJ1-5	TRBV19	ASSTSYKSQPQH
TRBJ1-2	TRBV7-9	ASSRQGAVHYGYT
TRBJ2-4	TRBV6-5	ASSTTGGIVIQY
TRBJ1-1	TRBV7-2	ASSRTVMNTEAF
TRBJ1-1	TRBV4-2	ASSQETTFAGLEAF
TRBJ2-7	TRBV29-1	SVRGGDGGYEQY
TRBJ1-6	TRBV20-1	SARDPGTGINSPLH
TRBJ2-3	TRBV7-6	ASSFTSGGADTQY
TRBJ1-1	TRBV28	ASHRYNTEAF
TRBJ1-3	TRBV7-6	ANSLGRSSGNTIY
TRBJ2-5	TRBV14	ASRAHQETQY
TRBJ1-2	TRBV13	ASSLAPTVSGYT
TRBJ2-7	TRBV2	ASMEFQWDEQY
TRBJ1-3	TRBV7-9	ASSDGALHGRNTIY
TRBJ1-2	TRBV12-5	ASGSQNGYT
TRBJ2-1	TRBV5-4	ASSLHGNEQF
TRBJ2-1	TRBV7-8	ASSPTGGTANNEQF
TRBJ2-3	TRBV2	ASSEAEGHPGDTQY
TRBJ2-1	TRBV7-8	ASSLEASGGAGEQF
TRBJ1-6	TRBV7-8	VSSRDREDSPLH
TRBJ2-3	TRBV7-2	ASSLDGGVMVDTQY
TRBJ2-4	TRBV9	ASTGGAGDAKNIQY
TRBJ2-1	TRBV11-1	ASSTSGTAIYNEQF
TRBJ2-7	TRBV7-2	ASSLIGSQLYEQY